Below, 25 T cell receptor beta chains from the same sample are listed, as sequenced in a study of cytomegalovirus exposure and HLA in healthy donors. The study ran its PCR with 60 Vbeta and 13 Jbeta primers. Libraries were prepared by immunoSEQ multiplex PCR; TCRdb keeps only in-frame clonotypes and omits some of them. This table holds approximately 140,000 clones, more than 65% found once. The sequencing input was PBMCs. These receptors were taken from a man over 45 in good health and CMV-seropositive.

This clone was found a few times. The chain combines TRBV11-2 with TRBJ2-7; tentative D call: TRBD1 (5 bases). V was shortened by 2 bases and J by 0 bases, with 11 bases between the two germline ends. Germline lookup yields CDR1 SGHAT and CDR2 FQNNGV. The CDR3 covers 15 residues. In DNA, the CDR3 is TGTGCCAGCAGCTTACTCACAGGCAGCTCCTACGAGCAGTACTTC. Protein: CASSLLTGSSYEQYF.

The chain uses TRBV9 and TRBJ2-7; 7 nucleotides align to TRBD1. This CDR3 contains 18 residues. Germline V gene lookup returns CDR1 SGDLS and CDR2 YYNGEE. Trimming removed 0 bases from V and 2 bases from J; junction bases left unmatched: 14. The CDR3 here is CASSVGLGGREYPYEQYF. The CDR3 DNA follows: TGTGCCAGCAGCGTAGGTCTAGGGGGCAGGGAGTACCCCTACGAGCAGTACTTC.

The chain has TRBV12-2 and TRBJ2-5; the D segment call TRBD2 is taken from the table without a DNA check. TRBV12-2 is an annotated pseudogene. This CDR3 contains 16 residues. The CDR3 bases are TGTGCAAGTGCGGGGGTCGGGACTAGCGGGGAGGAGACCCAGTACTTC. Translation gives CASAGVGTSGEETQYF.

This clone was seen a handful of times. The DNA of the CDR3 is TGCGCCAGCAGCCAAGAGAGGAGGAATGAGCAGTTCTTC. Translation gives CASSQERRNEQFF. The chain joins TRBV4-1 to TRBJ2-1, with TRBD2 as a possible D gene (5 bases). This CDR3 is 13 amino acids long. Trimming took off 0 bases at V and 7 bases at J, with 7 bases between the two ends. Germline V gives CDR1 MGHRA, CDR2 YSYEKL.

This chain uses TRBV18 with TRBJ2-7; 13 bases match TRBD2. With 6 bases clipped from V and 7 bases from J, the junction kept 6 bases outside the gene matches. Germline V gene sequence: CDR1 KGHSH, CDR2 LQKENI. This CDR3 spans 14 amino acids. The CDR3 DNA is TGTGCCAGCTCGCGGACTAGCGGGGGATTGGAGCAGTACTTC. This gives the protein CASSRTSGGLEQYF. The full variable domain, completed using reference TRBV18 and TRBJ2-7, is NAGVMQNPRHLVRRRGQEARLRCSPMKGHSHVYWYRQLPEEGLKFMVYLQKENIIDESGMPKERFSAEFPKEGPSILRIQQVVRGDSAAYFCASSRTSGGLEQYFGPGTRLTVT.

The V and J genes are TRBV7-9 and TRBJ1-1; 8 bases are shared with TRBD1. J was trimmed by 5 bases and V by 6 bases; bases with no gene match: 5. This CDR3 spans 13 amino acids. Germline CDR1 reads SEHNR; CDR2 reads FQNEAQ (reference sequence). DNA for the CDR3: TGTGCCAGCAGGGAGACAGGGGCGACTGAAGCTTTCTTT. It translates to CASRETGATEAFF.

The chain has TRBV29-1 and TRBJ2-1, with 14 bases aligning to TRBD2. The CDR3 covers 13 residues. Germline V CDR1 and CDR2: SQVTM, ANQGSEA. The J segment lost 7 bases and the V segment lost 7 bases, leaving 3 bases of the junction unmatched. CDR3 region: CSAGLAGGNEQFF. DNA of the CDR3: TGCAGCGCCGGACTAGCGGGGGGTAATGAGCAGTTCTTC.

The CDR3: CASSPSPVNIQYF. Written as DNA, the CDR3 is TGTGCCAGCAGCCCCTCTCCGGTGAACATTCAGTACTTC. The V call is TRBV11-3, the J call TRBJ2-4; the D is unclear. The CDR3 is 13 amino acids. Germline V lookup: CDR1 SGHNT, CDR2 YENEEA. Trimming shortened V by 5 bases and J by 7 bases, and 12 bases separated the two germline ends.

The rearrangement links TRBV28 to TRBJ1-6; 8 bases are a match to TRBD1. CDR3 length: 14 amino acids. V dropped 6 bases and J dropped 10; count of bases not matched to a gene: 8. Germline CDR1 is MDHEN and CDR2 is SYDVKM. The CDR3 sequence: CASSIRQGFSPLHF. The CDR3 nucleotides are TGTGCCAGCAGCATACGACAGGGGTTCTCACCCCTCCACTTT.

This rearrangement joins TRBV2 to TRBJ2-1; the D gene is possibly TRBD2 (6 bases). The CDR3 sequence is 13 residues long. V lost 6 bases to trimming and J lost 7 bases, with 13 bases between them. The germline V gene encodes CDR1 SNHLY and CDR2 FYNNEI. The CDR3 DNA reads TGTGCCAGCAGATGGGGGAGCGGGAATGAGCAGTTCTTC. Its protein product is CASRWGSGNEQFF. The full variable domain, completed using reference TRBV2 and TRBJ2-1, is EPEVTQTPSHQVTQMGQEVILRCVPISNHLYFYWYRQILGQKVEFLVSFYNNEISEKSEIFDDQFSVERPDGSNFTLKIRSTKLEDSAMYFCASRWGSGNEQFFGPGTRLTVL.

In this sample, this clone turned up a few times. The CDR3 protein is CASSFPSLAGVNYEQYF. DNA of the CDR3: TGTGCCAGCAGTTTCCCTAGTCTAGCGGGAGTGAACTACGAGCAGTACTTC. The chain links TRBV28 to TRBJ2-7, with TRBD2 matching 10 bases. After removal of 3 bases from V and 3 bases from J, the junction contained 11 bases not matched to a gene. The CDR3 covers 17 residues. Germline-derived CDR1 and CDR2 are MDHEN and SYDVKM.

The chain's CDR3 is CASSSTSGIYEQYF. The CDR3 bases are TGTGCCAGCAGTTCGACTAGCGGGATATACGAGCAGTACTTC. The chain uses TRBV25-1 and TRBJ2-7; TRBD2 agrees at 11 bases. Trimming cost V 5 bases and J 4 bases; bases outside gene matches: 4. In germline, CDR1 is MGHDK, CDR2 SYGVNS. The CDR3 is 14 residues long.

The J gene is TRBJ2-3, the V gene TRBV30; a possible D gene is TRBD2 (6 bases). CDR1 GTSNPN and CDR2 SVGIG come from the germline V gene (reference sequence). This CDR3 is 15 amino acids long. V was clipped by 3 bases and J by 4 bases, with 17 bases between them. Here the CDR3 reads CAWRLTRKASDTQYF. For the CDR3, the DNA is TGTGCCTGGAGGTTGACTAGAAAAGCATCAGATACGCAGTATTTT.

The genes are TRBV28 and TRBJ2-7; TRBD2 matches at 8 bases. The CDR3 extends over 15 amino acids. Germline CDR1 is MDHEN and CDR2 is SYDVKM. The trim removed 7 bases at V and 2 bases at J, leaving 10 bases unmatched. The CDR3 DNA is TGTGCCAGCACCCGGGGAGGAGCGGGAGCCTACGAGCAGTACTTC. This sequence encodes CASTRGGAGAYEQYF.

CDR3 nucleotides: TGTGCCACCAGCAGCATAGGGGGACAGGGGGTGTATGGCTACACCTTC. Residues: CATSSIGGQGVYGYTF. The V call is TRBV15, the J call TRBJ1-2; TRBD1 agrees at 11 bases. This CDR3 comprises 16 residues. In germline, CDR1 is LNHNV, CDR2 YYDKDF (reference sequence). V was clipped by 3 bases and J by 5 bases; unmatched bases: 8. Full variable domain (rest looked up from reference TRBV15 and TRBJ1-2): DAMVIQNPRYQVTQFGKPVTLSCSQTLNHNVMYWYQQKSSQAPKLLFHYYDKDFNNEADTPDNFQSRRPNTSFCFLDIRSPGLGDTAMYLCATSSIGGQGVYGYTFGSGTRLTVV.

V gene TRBV5-1 combines with J gene TRBJ2-5; D gene ambiguous. The V and J ends lost 0 bases and 4 bases respectively, with 4 bases between them. From germline, CDR1 is SGHRS and CDR2 YFSETQ. This CDR3 contains 12 residues. CDR3 sequence: CASSLALETQYF. The CDR3 DNA sequence: TGCGCCAGCAGCTTGGCTTTAGAGACCCAGTACTTC.

The table lists this clone with a few counts. As DNA, the CDR3 is TGTGCCAGCAGGGGACACTCGAACACCGGGGAGCTGTTTTTT. It yields the protein CASRGHSNTGELFF. The J gene is TRBJ2-2, the V gene TRBV6-1, with D maybe TRBD1 (6 bases). Germline CDR1 is MNHNS and CDR2 is SASEGT. The CDR3 is 14 amino acids. The V and J ends lost 6 bases and 0 bases respectively, with 8 bases between them.

Only one count was recorded for this clone. J is TRBJ1-1 and V is TRBV4-2, with 7 bases identical to TRBD1. Germline CDR1 reads LGHNA; CDR2 reads YNFKEQ. The CDR3 is made up of 15 amino acids. The trim removed 4 bases at V and 6 bases at J, leaving 11 bases unmatched. The CDR3 DNA follows: TGTGCCAGCAGCCCCCTGACAGGGAGTGGCGCTGAAGCTTTCTTT. Its protein product is CASSPLTGSGAEAFF.

This clone has a single count. The V call is TRBV11-2, the J call TRBJ2-7; 7 positions agree with TRBD2. CDR3 size: 13 residues. J was trimmed by 13 bases and V by 1 base; bases with no gene match: 10. Germline V lookup: CDR1 SGHAT, CDR2 FQNNGV. The CDR3 DNA is TGTGCCAGCAGCTTAGGGGGGAGGGACTATCTTTACTTC. Protein product: CASSLGGRDYLYF.

This sequence joins TRBV19 and TRBJ2-7; 11 bases map to TRBD1. This CDR3 is built from 14 residues. CDR1 and CDR2 (germline): LNHDA, SQIVND (reference sequence). The junction had 5 bases not matched to a gene; V was cut back by 5 bases and J by 5 bases. CDR3 in DNA: TGTGCCAGTAGTCCGGACAGGGGGCTCCACGAGCAGTACTTC. This codes for CASSPDRGLHEQYF.

The rearrangement uses TRBV5-1 and TRBJ2-1; 8 bases are shared with TRBD2. The CDR3 consists of 11 residues. Losses at the gene ends were 5 bases for V and 15 bases for J; bases not matched to a gene: 7. The germline CDR1 and CDR2 sequences are SGHRS and YFSETQ. The CDR3 loop reads CASSPGLAGFF. DNA of the CDR3: TGCGCCAGCAGTCCAGGGCTAGCGGGGTTCTTC.

This chain connects TRBV18 to TRBJ2-7; 9 nucleotides line up with TRBD1. The V gene's germline CDR1 is KGHSH and CDR2 LQKENI. The CDR3 is 14 residues long. J gave up 10 bases and V 6 bases, and 13 bases lay outside the gene matches. The CDR3 sequence is CASSLDRGSYLQYF. CDR3 nucleotides: TGTGCCAGCTCCCTGGACAGGGGCTCCTATCTTCAGTACTTC.

This chain joins TRBV10-2 and TRBJ2-2; 10 nucleotides align to TRBD1. V trimming: 6 bases; J trimming: 7 bases; junction bases outside the gene matches: 8. Germline V gene data show CDR1 as WSHSY and CDR2 as SAAADI. The CDR3 totals 15 residues. In DNA form, the CDR3 reads TGCGCCAGCAGCGCCTTGGGACAGGGGAGCGGGGAGCTGTTTTTT. Protein sequence: CASSALGQGSGELFF.

V usage is TRBV7-2 and J usage is TRBJ2-7, with TRBD1 as a possible D gene (6 bases). The CDR3 is 14 residues long. Trimming shortened V by 5 bases and J by 0 bases, and 11 bases separated the two germline ends. Germline V lookup: CDR1 SGHTA, CDR2 FQGNSA. The CDR3 DNA reads TGTGCCAGCAGCGTAACAGGGTCCTCCTACGAGCAGTACTTC. Translation gives CASSVTGSSYEQYF. The full variable domain, with the rest looked up from reference TRBV7-2 and TRBJ2-7, is GAGVSQSPSNKVTEKGKDVELRCDPISGHTALYWYRQSLGQGLEFLIYFQGNSAPDKSGLPSDRFSAERTGGSVSTLTIQRTQQEDSAVYLCASSVTGSSYEQYFGPGTRLTVT.

The V call is TRBV25-1, the J call TRBJ1-5; 7 bases map to TRBD1. Per the germline V gene, CDR1 is MGHDK and CDR2 is SYGVNS. The V segment lost 7 bases and the J segment 0 bases; nucleotides outside the gene matches: 12. The CDR3 contains 17 residues. DNA of the CDR3: TGTGCCAGCATCGGTTCGATCGGGACAGCTAGCAATCAGCCCCAGCATTTT. Its protein product is CASIGSIGTASNQPQHF.